This paragraph reports one T cell receptor beta chain. Its target is unknown. The RNA input was about 0.5 to 1 ug, and it was reverse transcribed with random hexamers. Each CDR3 protein is one row after TCRdb ran MiXCR on the immunoSEQ multiplex PCR reads. The table lists about 110,000 distinct CDR3 sequences, about 96% of them singletons. This record comes from a study of CD8 T cells in Susac syndrome. TCR beta sequencing covered blood CD8+ and CD4+ T cells. FACS was used to enrich TEMRA cells, whereas the CD8+ and CD4+ T cells were obtained by negative isolation. Study observations and caveats: Only a relatively small number of individuals were included in the TCR sequencing and HLA analysis.

Trimming shortened V by 3 bases and J by 3 bases, and 5 bases separated the two germline ends. Germline V gene data show CDR1 as LGHDT and CDR2 as YNNKEL (reference sequence). The CDR3 runs 12 residues. This rearrangement joins TRBV3-1 to TRBJ1-1; D is unclear. Sequencing was performed on CD4+ T cells from PBMCs. The sequence was obtained from a human donor in good health. The CDR3 is CASSQSDTEAFF. In nucleotides, the CDR3 is TGTGCCAGCAGCCAGTCGGACACTGAAGCTTTCTTT.